Listed here is a single T cell receptor (beta chain). From germline, CDR1 is LNHDA and CDR2 SQIVND (reference sequence). V lost 0 bases, J lost 2 bases, and 20 bases lay in between. This CDR3 has 19 amino acids. This entry comes from a study of cytotoxic CD8 clonotypes in ibrutinib-treated CLL. The protocol was immunoSEQ multiplex PCR, while the TCRdb copy is restricted to in-frame clones and leaves out a portion. The sample has some 130,000 clones, about 85% seen once. The TCR comes from a human donor with chronic lymphocytic leukemia. The chain combines TRBV19 with TRBJ1-5, with D possibly being TRBD1 (6 bases). The sequenced sample was PBMCs, obtained after 24 months of ibrutinib treatment. The CDR3 coding sequence is TGTGCCAGTAGTATAGATGGAAGAACAGGGTTGTCGGGCAATCAGCCCCAGCATTTT. This codes for CASSIDGRTGLSGNQPQHF.